The next 17 T cell receptor beta chains were all read from a single sample in a study of shared clonotypes between healthy human individuals. Profiled with immunoSEQ multiplex PCR; TCRdb holds only in-frame clones, not every one. This table holds 740,000 or so clones, roughly 72% found once. The specimen was memory CD4+ T cells sorted from blood. The subset denotes: CD45RA-negative fraction. These receptors all come from a woman aged 25-40 years in good health.

This chain uses TRBV5-6 with TRBJ2-1; 10 bases line up with TRBD2. The V and J ends lost 4 bases and 4 bases, in that order; junction bases with no gene match: 5. Germline CDR1 SGHDT, CDR2 YYEEEE. CDR3 length: 15 amino acids. The CDR3 coding sequence is TGTGCCAGCAGCGTTAGCGGGAGGCTTTACAATGAGCAGTTCTTC. It translates to CASSVSGRLYNEQFF.

The rearrangement joins TRBV2 to TRBJ2-7; 8 nucleotides match TRBD1. Per germline, CDR1 SNHLY and CDR2 FYNNEI. The trim removed 3 bases at V and 1 base at J, leaving 20 bases unmatched. The CDR3 loop spans 20 amino acids. CDR3 DNA: TGTGCCAGCAGTGATGAGGCCAGTGGTGGCAGGGGGCTTATGTCCTACGAGCAGTACTTC. It specifies CASSDEASGGRGLMSYEQYF.

In its sample, this clone was seen a few times. Other nucleotide sequences from this sample produce the same CDR3. The rearrangement uses TRBV20-1 and TRBJ2-1; no firm D call. This CDR3 region has 11 residues. V was pared by 2 bases and J by 7 bases, with 6 bases between. Germline assignment: CDR1 DFQATT and CDR2 SNEGSKA (reference sequence). The CDR3 is CSARSGNEQFF. CDR3 nucleotide sequence: TGCAGTGCTAGATCTGGAAATGAGCAGTTCTTC.

This chain joins TRBV18 and TRBJ2-7; 7 bases agree with TRBD1. This CDR3 region has 15 residues. Germline CDR1 and CDR2: KGHSH and LQKENI. V was pared by 4 bases and J by 0 bases, with 6 bases of the junction left unmatched. The CDR3 nucleotides are TGTGCCAGCTCACGTCCACAGGGGCCCTCCTACGAGCAGTACTTC. Amino acid sequence: CASSRPQGPSYEQYF.

The chain links TRBV25-1 to TRBJ2-1; D might be TRBD2 (6 bases). The CDR3 spans 13 residues. Germline CDR1 MGHDK, CDR2 SYGVNS. Trimming stripped 7 bases from V and 10 bases from J, with 17 bases between. CDR3 DNA sequence: TGTGCCAGCACCATGGCGGGGACCGGGGAGCAGTTCTTC. It codes for CASTMAGTGEQFF.

The chain links TRBV5-5 to TRBJ2-7; D might be TRBD1 or TRBD2, each matching 5 bases. Trimming stripped 3 bases from V and 0 bases from J, with 19 bases between. There are 17 residues in the CDR3. The germline gives CDR1 SGHKS, CDR2 YYEKEE (reference sequence). CDR3 sequence: CASSSSFWGFPSYEQYF. CDR3 nucleotides: TGTGCCAGCAGCTCCTCCTTTTGGGGGTTTCCCTCCTACGAGCAGTACTTC.

The chain combines TRBV28 with TRBJ2-1; D ambiguous. Trimming stripped 11 bases from V and 12 bases from J, with 17 bases between. Per germline, CDR1 MDHEN and CDR2 SYDVKM. The CDR3 covers 11 residues. The CDR3 reads CAGVHGLGQFF. In nucleotides, the CDR3 is TGTGCCGGAGTACATGGGCTGGGGCAGTTCTTC.

The chain combines TRBV4-1 with TRBJ2-3, with a weak D call TRBD2 (5 bases). The germline V gene encodes CDR1 MGHRA and CDR2 YSYEKL. Trimming shortened V by 8 bases and J by 6 bases, and 15 bases separated the two germline ends. The CDR3 is 13 amino acids. The CDR3 reads CASGPGIEDTQYF. CDR3 bases: TGCGCCAGCGGTCCCGGGATCGAGGATACGCAGTATTTT.

The chain couples TRBV5-1 to TRBJ2-7; D may correspond to TRBD1 or TRBD2 (6 bases each). The germline CDR1 and CDR2 sequences are SGHRS and YFSETQ. The V end was cut by 5 bases, the J end by 2 bases, with 26 bases between. The CDR3 has 18 amino acids. CDR3 in DNA: TGCGCCAGCAGACCTACGATCGGGGGCCGTAAGGATGCCTACGAGCAGTACTTC. Protein sequence: CASRPTIGGRKDAYEQYF.

The chain recombines TRBV29-1 with TRBJ2-3; D uncertain. With 0 bases removed from V and 0 bases from J, the gap between germline ends came to 13 bases. This CDR3 has 16 residues. Germline V gene data show CDR1 as SQVTM and CDR2 as ANQGSEA. CDR3 sequence: CSVEDGKAESTDTQYF. CDR3 bases: TGCAGCGTTGAAGACGGAAAGGCCGAAAGCACAGATACGCAGTATTTT.

The chain is built from TRBV5-1 and TRBJ2-5; a weak D match, TRBD2 (7 bases). CDR1 and CDR2 from the germline V gene are SGHRS and YFSETQ. The CDR3 runs 16 residues. V was cut by 3 bases and J by 2 bases, with 17 bases left in between. The CDR3: CASSWGASGVQETQYF. CDR3 DNA: TGCGCCAGCAGCTGGGGGGCTAGCGGAGTACAAGAGACCCAGTACTTC.

This clone was seen a single time. Other DNA sequences from this sample encode an identical CDR3 as well. In nucleotides, the CDR3 is TGTGCCAGCAGTTCTCCGACTAGCGGGAGCTCCTACGAGCAGTACTTC. Translation gives CASSSPTSGSSYEQYF. The J gene is TRBJ2-7, the V gene TRBV28; TRBD2 agrees at 12 bases. CDR3 length equals 16 residues. The V gene's germline CDR1 is MDHEN and CDR2 SYDVKM. V gave up 4 bases and J gave up 0 bases; unmatched junction bases: 4. The full variable domain, rest sourced from reference TRBV28 and TRBJ2-7, is DVKVTQSSRYLVKRTGEKVFLECVQDMDHENMFWYRQDPGLGLRLIYFSYDVKMKEKGDIPEGYSVSREKKERFSLILESASTNQTSMYLCASSSPTSGSSYEQYFGPGTRLTVT.

V usage is TRBV27 and J usage is TRBJ1-2, with 10 bases identical to TRBD1. The J segment lost 4 bases and the V segment lost 6 bases, leaving 5 bases of the junction unmatched. The CDR3 has 14 residues. Germline V gene sequence: CDR1 MNHEY, CDR2 SMNVEV (reference sequence). The CDR3 sequence: CASSRQGAAYGYTF. The CDR3 DNA sequence: TGTGCCAGCAGCCGACAGGGGGCGGCCTATGGCTACACCTTC.

The chain uses TRBV28 and TRBJ1-2; D perhaps matches TRBD1 (6 bases). Per germline, CDR1 MDHEN and CDR2 SYDVKM. The CDR3 consists of 15 residues. The V gene lost 4 bases and the J gene lost 6 bases, with 18 bases spanning the gap. CDR3 residues: CASSSGSWGPNGYTF. CDR3 DNA sequence: TGTGCCAGCAGTTCCGGTTCGTGGGGGCCTAATGGCTACACCTTC.

The chain links TRBV5-1 to TRBJ2-7; the match to TRBD1 covers 12 bases. V shed 6 bases, J shed 4 bases, and the junction held 11 bases outside the gene matches. CDR3 size: 16 residues. From germline, CDR1 is SGHRS and CDR2 YFSETQ. CDR3 sequence (DNA): TGCGCCAGCACCCCCTTATTGGGACAGGGGGCTTACGAGCAGTACTTC. Translation gives CASTPLLGQGAYEQYF.

This chain joins TRBV10-2 and TRBJ2-1, with 13 positions matching TRBD2. The germline CDR1 and CDR2 sequences are WSHSY and SAAADI. The CDR3 contains 14 residues. V trimming: 6 bases; J trimming: 8 bases; junction bases outside the gene matches: 4. CDR3 protein: CASSWTSGSYEQFF. The CDR3 DNA follows: TGCGCCAGCAGCTGGACTAGCGGGAGTTATGAGCAGTTCTTC.

This chain uses TRBV11-2 with TRBJ2-1; D remains ambiguous. The CDR3 totals 12 residues. V was cut by 3 bases and J by 7 bases, with 7 bases left in between. Per germline, CDR1 SGHAT and CDR2 FQNNGV. Here the CDR3 reads CASSFPGNEQFF. CDR3 in DNA: TGTGCCAGCAGCTTCCCAGGAAATGAGCAGTTCTTC.